This TCR beta chain was sequenced in a study of cytomegalovirus exposure and HLA in healthy donors. Study in general: The roughly 700 first-cohort repertoires shared a platform with the 100 to 150 validation repertoires, as reported in a later analysis. Findings and caveats of the study: The tendency of first-cohort TCR clusters to co-occur in the 120 validation repertoires was identified by a subsequent analysis. High sensitivity and specificity were reportedly achieved when the classifier diagnosed cytomegalovirus status. The listing of roughly 160 TCR beta chains classed them as cytomegalovirus-associated.

Comments on this clone: The target antigen is unknown. Other DNA sequences in the sample encode the same CDR3.

Profiling relied on immunoSEQ multiplex PCR, and the TCRdb table lists in-frame clones only, not all of them. The sample holds around 160,000 clones; around 82% are singletons and the top ten take around 9.6%. The sample comprised PBMCs. This TCR came from a man between 25 and 39 years old in good health and CMV-seropositive.

The CDR3 bases are TGTGCCAGCAGCTTTGGGCAGGGGTCCTACGAGCAGTACTTC. Protein: CASSFGQGSYEQYF. J is TRBJ2-7 and V is TRBV7-9, with D possibly matching TRBD1 (6 bases). Germline V gene sequence: CDR1 SEHNR, CDR2 FQNEAQ (reference sequence). The CDR3 extends over 14 amino acids. The ends were cut back, 3 bases at V and 1 base at J, with 10 bases in the middle.